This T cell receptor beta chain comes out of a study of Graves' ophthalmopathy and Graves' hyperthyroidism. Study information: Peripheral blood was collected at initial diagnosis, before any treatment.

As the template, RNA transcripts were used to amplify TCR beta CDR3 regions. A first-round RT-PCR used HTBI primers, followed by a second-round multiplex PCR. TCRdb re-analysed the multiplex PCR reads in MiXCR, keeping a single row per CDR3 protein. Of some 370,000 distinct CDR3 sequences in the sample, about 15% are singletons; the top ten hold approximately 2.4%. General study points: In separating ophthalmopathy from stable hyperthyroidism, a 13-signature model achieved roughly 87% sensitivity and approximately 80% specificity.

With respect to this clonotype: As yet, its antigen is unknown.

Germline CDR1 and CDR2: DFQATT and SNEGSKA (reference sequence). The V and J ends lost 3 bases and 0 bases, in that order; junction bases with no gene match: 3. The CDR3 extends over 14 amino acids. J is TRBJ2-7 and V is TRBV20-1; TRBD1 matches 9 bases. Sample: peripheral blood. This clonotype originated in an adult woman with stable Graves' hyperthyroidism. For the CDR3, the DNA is TGCAGTGCTAGTCGGGACAGGGCCTCCTACGAGCAGTACTTC. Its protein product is CSASRDRASYEQYF.